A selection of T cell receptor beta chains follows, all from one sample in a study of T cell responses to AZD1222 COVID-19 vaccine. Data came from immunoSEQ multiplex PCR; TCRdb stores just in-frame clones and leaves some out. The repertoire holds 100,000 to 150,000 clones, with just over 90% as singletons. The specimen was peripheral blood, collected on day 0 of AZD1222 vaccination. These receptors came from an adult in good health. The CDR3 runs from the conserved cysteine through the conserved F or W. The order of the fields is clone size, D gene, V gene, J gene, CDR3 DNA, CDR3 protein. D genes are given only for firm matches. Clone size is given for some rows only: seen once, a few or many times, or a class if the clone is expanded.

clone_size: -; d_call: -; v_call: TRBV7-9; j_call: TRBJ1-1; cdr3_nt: TGTGCCAGCAGCTTAGGTGAGGGACGGAGCACTGAAGCTTTCTTT; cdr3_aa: CASSLGEGRSTEAFF
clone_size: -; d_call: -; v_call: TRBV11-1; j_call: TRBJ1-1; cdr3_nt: TGTGCCAGCAGCTTAGGTCCGGCCGGGAACACTGAAGCTTTCTTT; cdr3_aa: CASSLGPAGNTEAFF
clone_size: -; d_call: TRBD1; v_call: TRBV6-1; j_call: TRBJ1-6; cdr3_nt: TGTGCCAGCAACCCAACAGGGGGAGATAATTCACCCCTCCACTTT; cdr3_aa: CASNPTGGDNSPLHF
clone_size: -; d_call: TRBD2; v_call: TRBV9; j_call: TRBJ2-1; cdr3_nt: TGTGCCAGCAGCGTATGGGGCGGGAGGGCTTTCGATGAGCAGTTCTTC; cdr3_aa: CASSVWGGRAFDEQFF
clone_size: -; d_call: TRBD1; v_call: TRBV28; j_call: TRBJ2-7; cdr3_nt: TGTGCCAGCACCGTACTCACAGGGGGTTTGATCTACGAGCAGTACTTC; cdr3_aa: CASTVLTGGLIYEQYF
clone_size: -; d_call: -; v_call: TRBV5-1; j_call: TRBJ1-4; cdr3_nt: TGCGCCAGCAGCCCCTCCCGCCAGGATGAAAAACTGTTTTTT; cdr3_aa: CASSPSRQDEKLFF
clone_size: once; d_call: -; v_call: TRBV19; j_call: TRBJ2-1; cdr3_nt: TGTGCCAGTAGTATTGCCCCCGGGAGCTCCTACAATGAGCAGTTCTTC; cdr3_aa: CASSIAPGSSYNEQFF
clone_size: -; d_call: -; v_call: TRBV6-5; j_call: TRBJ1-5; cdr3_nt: TGTGCCAGCATGCCAGGGCCCGGCAATCAGCCCCAGCATTTT; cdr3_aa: CASMPGPGNQPQHF
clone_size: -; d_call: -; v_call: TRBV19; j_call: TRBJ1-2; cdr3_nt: TGTGCCAGTAGTATGCAGTGGGATGGCTACACCTTC; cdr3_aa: CASSMQWDGYTF
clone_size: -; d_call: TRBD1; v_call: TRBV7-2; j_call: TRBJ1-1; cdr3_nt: TGTGCCATCCTTGGACAGGGGGGAGTTCTGAACACTGAAGCTTTCTTT; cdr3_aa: CAILGQGGVLNTEAFF
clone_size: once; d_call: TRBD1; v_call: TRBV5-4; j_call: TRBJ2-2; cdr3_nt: TGTGCCAGCAGCTTGGACAGGGGGCGCGGGGAGCTGTTTTTT; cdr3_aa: CASSLDRGRGELFF
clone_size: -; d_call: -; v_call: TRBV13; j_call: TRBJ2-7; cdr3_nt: TGTGCCAGCAGCTTAGTGTCCCGGACCTACGAGCAGTACTTC; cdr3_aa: CASSLVSRTYEQYF
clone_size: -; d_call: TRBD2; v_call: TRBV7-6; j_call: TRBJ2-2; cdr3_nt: TGTGCCAGCAGCTCCACGGGACTAGCGACGCCCCCGGGGGAGCTGTTTTTT; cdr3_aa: CASSSTGLATPPGELFF
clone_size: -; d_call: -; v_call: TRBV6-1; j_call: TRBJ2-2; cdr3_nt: TGTGCCAGCAGTGATCGGCGGTCGCACGCCGGGGAGCTGTTTTTT; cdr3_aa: CASSDRRSHAGELFF
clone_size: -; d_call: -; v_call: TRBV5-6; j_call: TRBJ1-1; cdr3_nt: TGTGCCAGCAGCTTGGGACGGGTGAACACTGAAGCTTTCTTT; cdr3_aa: CASSLGRVNTEAFF
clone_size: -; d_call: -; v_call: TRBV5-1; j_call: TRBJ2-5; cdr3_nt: TGCGCCAGCAGCTGGTTTGGGTTTGAAGAGACCCAGTACTTC; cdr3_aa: CASSWFGFEETQYF
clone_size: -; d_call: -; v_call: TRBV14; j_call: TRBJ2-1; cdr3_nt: TGTGCCAGCAGCCAAGTCACTAGCTACAATGAGCAGTTCTTC; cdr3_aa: CASSQVTSYNEQFF
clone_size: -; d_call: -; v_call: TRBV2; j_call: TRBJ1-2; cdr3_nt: TGTGCCAGCAGACCCTCGGGGGGCCGTGGCTACACCTTC; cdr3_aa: CASRPSGGRGYTF
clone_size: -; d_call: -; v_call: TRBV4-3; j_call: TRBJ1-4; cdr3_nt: TGCGCCAGCAGCCAAGAGGCAGGGAATAAAAAACTGTTTTTT; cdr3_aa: CASSQEAGNKKLFF
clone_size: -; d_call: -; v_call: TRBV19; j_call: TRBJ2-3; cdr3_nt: TGTGCCAGTAGTATAACAGAAGATACGCAGTATTTT; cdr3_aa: CASSITEDTQYF
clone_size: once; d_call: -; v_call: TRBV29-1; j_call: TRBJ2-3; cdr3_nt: TGCAGCGGAGGGGACTCTTACACAGATACGCAGTATTTT; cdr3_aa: CSGGDSYTDTQYF
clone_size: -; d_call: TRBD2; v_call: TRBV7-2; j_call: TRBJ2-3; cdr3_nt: TGTGCCAGCAGACGGACTAGCGGGGGCACAGATACGCAGTATTTT; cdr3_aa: CASRRTSGGTDTQYF
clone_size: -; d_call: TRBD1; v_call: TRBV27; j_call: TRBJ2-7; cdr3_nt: TGTGCCAGCAGTGGATCCGGACAGGGCGACTCCGAGCAGTACTTC; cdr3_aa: CASSGSGQGDSEQYF
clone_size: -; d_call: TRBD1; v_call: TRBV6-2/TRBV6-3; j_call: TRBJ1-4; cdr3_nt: TGTGCCAGCAGTTACGTCCCTTGGGACAGCCGTAATGAAAAACTGTTTTTT; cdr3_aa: CASSYVPWDSRNEKLFF
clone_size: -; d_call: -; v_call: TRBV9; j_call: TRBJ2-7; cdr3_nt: TGTGCCAGCAGCGTAGCTATCGCGGGACCTTCATACTACGAGCAGTACTTC; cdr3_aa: CASSVAIAGPSYYEQYF
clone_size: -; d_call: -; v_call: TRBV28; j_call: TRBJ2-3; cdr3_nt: TGTGCCAGCGGCGAAGAGACGCAGTATTTT; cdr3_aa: CASGEETQYF
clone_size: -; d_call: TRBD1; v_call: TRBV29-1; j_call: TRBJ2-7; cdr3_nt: TGCAGCGTTGGGTACGCCAGGGGACAGGACGAGCAGTACTTC; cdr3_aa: CSVGYARGQDEQYF
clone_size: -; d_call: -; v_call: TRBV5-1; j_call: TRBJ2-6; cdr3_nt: TGCGCCAGCAGCTTCTACTCTGGGGCCAACGTCCTGACTTTC; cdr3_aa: CASSFYSGANVLTF
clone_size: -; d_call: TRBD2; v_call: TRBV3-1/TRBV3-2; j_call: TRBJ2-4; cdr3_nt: TGTGCCAGCAGCCAAGGGGGACTAGCGGGAATGGGCAAAAACATTCAGTACTTC; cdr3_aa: CASSQGGLAGMGKNIQYF
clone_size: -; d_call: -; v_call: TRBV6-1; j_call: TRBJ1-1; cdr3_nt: TGTGCCAGCAGTGAAGCCAGACTGAACACTGAAGCTTTCTTT; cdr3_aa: CASSEARLNTEAFF
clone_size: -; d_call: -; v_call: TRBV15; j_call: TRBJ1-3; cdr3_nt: TGTGCCACCAGCAGAGAATCCAGCAACTCTGGAAACACCATATATTTT; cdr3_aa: CATSRESSNSGNTIYF
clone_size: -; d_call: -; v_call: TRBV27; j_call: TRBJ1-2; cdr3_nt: TGTGCCAGCAGCAAACAGGGTACCGGGGTTGGATATGGCTACACCTTC; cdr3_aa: CASSKQGTGVGYGYTF
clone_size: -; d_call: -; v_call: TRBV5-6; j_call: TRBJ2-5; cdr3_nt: TGTGCCAGCAGCTCCGGTTGGGGGCTCGAGACCCAGTACTTC; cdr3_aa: CASSSGWGLETQYF
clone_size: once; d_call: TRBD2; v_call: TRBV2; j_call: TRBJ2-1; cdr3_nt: TGTGCCTCCTCCCCCGGACTAGCGGGAGTCAATGAGCAGTTCTTC; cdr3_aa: CASSPGLAGVNEQFF
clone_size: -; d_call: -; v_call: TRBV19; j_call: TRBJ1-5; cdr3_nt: TGTGCCAGTACCGCCTGGGGGGATACTAATCAGCCCCAGCATTTT; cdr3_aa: CASTAWGDTNQPQHF
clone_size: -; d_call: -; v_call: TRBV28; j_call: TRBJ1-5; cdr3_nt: TGTGCCAGCAGTTTATTCCAGGGGCCCCAGCATTTT; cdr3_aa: CASSLFQGPQHF
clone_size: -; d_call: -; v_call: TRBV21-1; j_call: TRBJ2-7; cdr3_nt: TGTGCCAGCAGCCCCCCCGCGGACAGGGGTTCCTACGAGCAGTACTTC; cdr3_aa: CASSPPADRGSYEQYF
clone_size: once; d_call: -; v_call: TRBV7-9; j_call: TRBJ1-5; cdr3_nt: TGTGCCAGCAGCCTAGGATACAATCAGCCCCAGCATTTT; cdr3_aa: CASSLGYNQPQHF
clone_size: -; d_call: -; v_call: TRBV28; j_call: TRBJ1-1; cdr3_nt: TGTGCCAGCAGTTTAGTCCTTCCGGGGGCAGGAACTGAAGCTTTCTTT; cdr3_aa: CASSLVLPGAGTEAFF
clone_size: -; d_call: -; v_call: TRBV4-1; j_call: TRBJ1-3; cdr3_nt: TGCGCCAGCAGCTCACCGGCCCTGATGGCGAACACCATATATTTT; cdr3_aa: CASSSPALMANTIYF
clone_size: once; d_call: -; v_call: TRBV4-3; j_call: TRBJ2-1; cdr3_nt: TGCGCCAGCAGCCAAGATCGGGGGCAAGGAGAGCAGTTCTTC; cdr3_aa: CASSQDRGQGEQFF
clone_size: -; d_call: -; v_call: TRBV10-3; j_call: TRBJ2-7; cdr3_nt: TGTGCCATCAGTGAGAGGACCATGCACGAGCAGTACTTC; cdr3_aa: CAISERTMHEQYF
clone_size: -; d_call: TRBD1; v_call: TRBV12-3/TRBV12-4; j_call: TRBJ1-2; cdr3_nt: TGTGCCAGCAGTGTGACAGGGGATTATGGCTACACCTTC; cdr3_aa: CASSVTGDYGYTF
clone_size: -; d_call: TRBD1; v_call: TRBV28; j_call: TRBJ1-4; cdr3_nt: TGTGCCAGCGGATCCGGGACAGGGGGGGAAAAACTGTTTTTT; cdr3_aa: CASGSGTGGEKLFF
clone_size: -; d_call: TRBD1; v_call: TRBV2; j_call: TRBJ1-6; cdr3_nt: TGTGCCAGCAGTAATGACAGGGGCGGTTCACCCCTCCACTTT; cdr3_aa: CASSNDRGGSPLHF
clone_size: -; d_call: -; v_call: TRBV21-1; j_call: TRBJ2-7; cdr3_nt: TGTGCCAGCAGCACCGGACTAGCGGGAGGATATCCATCCTACGAGCAGTACTTC; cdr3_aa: CASSTGLAGGYPSYEQYF
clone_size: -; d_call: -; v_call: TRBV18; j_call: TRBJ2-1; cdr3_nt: TGTGCCAGCTCACCAGGGACGAGCTCCTACAATGAGCAGTTCTTC; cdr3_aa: CASSPGTSSYNEQFF
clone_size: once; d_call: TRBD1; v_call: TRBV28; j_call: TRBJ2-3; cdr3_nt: TGTGCCAGCAGTCCCAGGGACAGGGGATCAGATACGCAGTATTTT; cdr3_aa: CASSPRDRGSDTQYF
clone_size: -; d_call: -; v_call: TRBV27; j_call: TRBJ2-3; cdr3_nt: TGTGCCAGCAGTTTATCTGGTTGGGGAGCGGGCACCACAGATACGCAGTATTTT; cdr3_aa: CASSLSGWGAGTTDTQYF
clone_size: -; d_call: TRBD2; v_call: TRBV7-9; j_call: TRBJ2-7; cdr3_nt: TGTGCCAGCAGCCCCCCGACTAGCGGCTCCTACGAGCAGTACTTC; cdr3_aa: CASSPPTSGSYEQYF
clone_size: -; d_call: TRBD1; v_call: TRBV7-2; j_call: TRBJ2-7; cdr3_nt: TGTGCCAGCAGCCTCTACAGGGGGATGGGCTACGAGCAGTACTTC; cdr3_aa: CASSLYRGMGYEQYF
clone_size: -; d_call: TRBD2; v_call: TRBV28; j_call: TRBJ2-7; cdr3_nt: TGTGCCAGCAGTACCTCTAGCGGGAGGGTTTTCGAGCAGTACTTC; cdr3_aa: CASSTSSGRVFEQYF
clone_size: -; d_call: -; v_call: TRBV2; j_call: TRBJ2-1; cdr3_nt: TGTGCCAGCAGTGAAGCGGTTAGGCACAATGAGCAGTTCTTC; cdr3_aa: CASSEAVRHNEQFF
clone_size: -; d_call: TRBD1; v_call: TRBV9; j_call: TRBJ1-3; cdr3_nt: TGTGCCGGCAGCGTCGGACAGGGAGGAAACACCATATATTTT; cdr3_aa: CAGSVGQGGNTIYF
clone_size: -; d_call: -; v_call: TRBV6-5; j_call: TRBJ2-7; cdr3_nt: TGTGCCAGCAGGGGAGACTCCTACGAGCAGTACTTC; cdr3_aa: CASRGDSYEQYF
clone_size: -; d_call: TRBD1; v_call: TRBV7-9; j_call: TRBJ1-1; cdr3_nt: TGTGCCAGCAGCTTAGAGGGGGCGGCTGAAGCTTTCTTT; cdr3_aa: CASSLEGAAEAFF
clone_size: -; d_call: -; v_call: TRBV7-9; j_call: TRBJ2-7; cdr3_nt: TGTGCCAGCAGCTTAGCCGGCTGGGGAGAGCGAAGGTTTGACGAGCAGTACTTC; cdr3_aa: CASSLAGWGERRFDEQYF
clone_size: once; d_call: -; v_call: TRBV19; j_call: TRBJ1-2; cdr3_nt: TGTGCCAGTAGTACGCCCGATCCCGGGACAAATGGCTACACCTTC; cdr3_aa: CASSTPDPGTNGYTF